Shown below are 18 T cell receptor beta chains from a single sample sequenced in a study of cytomegalovirus exposure and HLA in healthy donors. PCR was performed using 60 Vbeta and 13 Jbeta primers. The repertoire was sequenced with immunoSEQ multiplex PCR; TCRdb's copy has only in-frame clones and lacks some. The table has roughly 150,000 clones, 9.7% seen once. Input material: PBMCs. Every receptor here comes from a man aged 50 to 60 in good health and CMV-seronegative.

This clone has just a few counts. J is TRBJ2-1 and V is TRBV6-5, with TRBD2 identical over 9 bases. The CDR3 is 14 residues long. The ends lost 5 bases at V and 3 bases at J; junction bases unmatched: 2. Germline CDR1 and CDR2: MNHEY and SVGAGI. The CDR3: CASSLAGIYNEQFF. CDR3 coding DNA: TGTGCCAGCAGTCTAGCGGGAATCTACAATGAGCAGTTCTTC.

In its sample, this clone was seen a few times. This chain links TRBV9 with TRBJ1-1, with a possible D match to TRBD1 (6 bases). This CDR3 spans 15 amino acids. The germline V gene has CDR1 SGDLS and CDR2 YYNGEE. The V end was cut by 3 bases, the J end by 1 base, with 13 bases between. This CDR3 reads CASSGGTRPNTEAFF. CDR3 in DNA: TGTGCCAGCAGCGGAGGGACACGTCCGAACACTGAAGCTTTCTTT. The variable domain in full, with the rest retrieved from reference TRBV9 and TRBJ1-1, is DSGVTQTPKHLITATGQRVTLRCSPRSGDLSVYWYQQSLDQGLQFLIQYYNGEERAKGNILERFSAQQFPDLHSELNLSSLELGDSALYFCASSGGTRPNTEAFFGQGTRLTVV.

The sample holds a few counts of this clone. The V and J genes are TRBV27 and TRBJ1-2; TRBD1 matches 9 bases. V shed 8 bases, J shed 10 bases, and the junction held 17 bases outside the gene matches. This CDR3 has 15 amino acids. Germline V CDR1 and CDR2: MNHEY, SMNVEV (reference sequence). The CDR3 DNA follows: TGTGCCAGCGGGGTTGGGACAGGGAATATTATTGACTACACCTTC. It yields the protein CASGVGTGNIIDYTF.

This clone was recorded a few times. This rearrangement joins TRBV6-1 to TRBJ1-4; D might be TRBD1 (5 bases). The CDR3 runs to 14 residues. The V gene's germline CDR1 is MNHNS and CDR2 SASEGT. Trimming removed 6 bases from V and 2 bases from J, with 10 bases in between. The DNA for the CDR3 is TGTGCCAGCAGAAGACAGTATACTAATGAAAAACTGTTTTTT. This translates into CASRRQYTNEKLFF.

The chain combines TRBV7-3 with TRBJ2-1, with 10 bases matching TRBD2. The J segment lost 8 bases and the V segment lost 5 bases, leaving 6 bases of the junction unmatched. Germline CDR1 is SGHTA and CDR2 is FQGTGA. This CDR3 is built from 14 residues. The CDR3 DNA is TGTGCCAGCAGCAAGGGACTAGCGAGGGATGAGCAGTTCTTC. Translation: CASSKGLARDEQFF.

This clone was recorded a few times. This chain connects TRBV6-5 to TRBJ2-3; D possibly corresponds to TRBD1 (6 bases). Germline CDR1 is MNHEY and CDR2 is SVGAGI. V was clipped by 5 bases and J by 5 bases, with 11 bases between them. The CDR3 totals 13 residues. CDR3 sequence reads: CASSRTGRDTQYF. CDR3 coding DNA: TGTGCCAGCAGTCGAACAGGGCGAGATACGCAGTATTTT.

The sample holds a few counts of this clone. The chain employs TRBV6-5 and TRBJ1-5, with D tentatively TRBD1 (5 bases). The CDR3 contains 15 residues. Trimming cost V 7 bases and J 1 base, with 14 bases left between them. Germline V lookup: CDR1 MNHEY, CDR2 SVGAGI. The CDR3 sequence is CASKKGRESNQPQHF. The CDR3 DNA reads TGTGCCAGCAAGAAGGGGCGAGAGAGCAATCAGCCCCAGCATTTT.

The sample holds a few counts of this clone. The rearrangement uses TRBV29-1 and TRBJ1-5; no definite D call. Germline V gene sequence: CDR1 SQVTM, CDR2 ANQGSEA. V lost 1 base and J 0 bases, leaving 4 bases between the germline ends. The CDR3 extends over 13 amino acids. The CDR3 loop reads CSVEVNSNQPQHF. CDR3 DNA sequence: TGCAGCGTTGAAGTCAATAGCAATCAGCCCCAGCATTTT.

The chain carries TRBV9 and TRBJ1-6; D remains ambiguous. V was pared by 5 bases and J by 10 bases, with 10 bases between. The CDR3 runs to 12 residues. CDR1 is SGDLS, CDR2 YYNGEE, per germline. This CDR3 is CASSRTDSPLHF. Written as DNA, the CDR3 is TGTGCCAGCAGTCGGACTGACTCACCCCTCCACTTT.

This clone turned up a few times. The chain couples TRBV6-1 to TRBJ2-5, with 9 bases that match TRBD2. V was pared by 6 bases and J by 4 bases, with 9 bases of the junction left unmatched. The CDR3 has 15 residues. Looked up from germline, CDR1 is MNHNS and CDR2 is SASEGT. The CDR3 coding sequence is TGTGCCAGCAGGCGGGAGGGCCTTTTGGGAGAGACCCAGTACTTC. Its protein is CASRREGLLGETQYF.

This clone was detected only a few times. The chain joins TRBV5-1 to TRBJ2-3; D perhaps matches TRBD2 (5 bases). The CDR3 extends over 16 amino acids. Per germline, CDR1 SGHRS and CDR2 YFSETQ. The germline V and J ends were trimmed by 1 base and 0 bases, with 12 bases remaining between them. CDR3 DNA: TGCGCCAGCAGCTTGCGAGCGGACCCTAGCACAGATACGCAGTATTTT. It yields the protein CASSLRADPSTDTQYF.

V gene TRBV2 combines with J gene TRBJ2-3; 7 nucleotides align to TRBD2. CDR3 size: 17 residues. Trimming took 6 bases from V and 0 from J; bases not matched to a gene: 12. Per germline, CDR1 SNHLY and CDR2 FYNNEI. CDR3 residues: CASRYWSGGPSTDTQYF. CDR3 nucleotides: TGTGCCAGCAGGTATTGGTCGGGAGGACCCAGCACAGATACGCAGTATTTT.

This clone was seen a handful of times. The chain employs TRBV19 and TRBJ1-4, with 7 nucleotides matching TRBD1. CDR1 is LNHDA and CDR2 is SQIVND in the germline V gene (reference sequence). CDR3 length: 15 amino acids. Losses at the gene ends were 3 bases for V and 0 bases for J; bases not matched to a gene: 1. The CDR3 protein is CASSITGATNEKLFF. Here the CDR3 DNA reads TGTGCCAGTAGTATTACAGGGGCAACTAATGAAAAACTGTTTTTT.

V is TRBV6-1 and J is TRBJ2-5; the match to TRBD2 covers 13 bases. The ends lost 2 bases at V and 9 bases at J; junction bases unmatched: 6. The CDR3 consists of 15 residues. Germline V gene data show CDR1 as MNHNS and CDR2 as SASEGT. CDR3 residues: CASSELTSGGAAQYF. The CDR3 DNA reads TGTGCCAGCAGTGAATTAACTAGCGGGGGGGCGGCCCAGTACTTC.

This clone has a handful of counts. The CDR3 nucleotides read TGTGCCAGCAGCTTGGCGGGACTAGCGGGAGTTCAAAAGGAGACCCAGTACTTC. Amino acids: CASSLAGLAGVQKETQYF. This sequence joins TRBV5-4 and TRBJ2-5; 14 nucleotides agree with TRBD2. The CDR3 consists of 18 residues. Losses at the gene ends were 0 bases for V and 5 bases for J; bases not matched to a gene: 9. CDR1 is SGHNT and CDR2 is YYREEE in the germline V gene (reference sequence).

This chain connects TRBV2 to TRBJ2-3; 8 bases agree with TRBD1. The CDR3 is made up of 13 amino acids. Germline-derived CDR1 and CDR2 are SNHLY and FYNNEI. J lost 4 bases, V lost 8 bases, and 5 bases had no gene match. The CDR3 DNA reads TGTGCCAGCGACGGCAGGGGGCCAGATACGCAGTATTTT. Residues: CASDGRGPDTQYF.

The chain is built from TRBV28 and TRBJ1-4, with 12 bases that match TRBD1. Trimming cost V 5 bases and J 4 bases; bases outside gene matches: 5. This CDR3 contains 16 residues. Germline assignment: CDR1 MDHEN and CDR2 SYDVKM. CDR3 nucleotides: TGTGCCAGCAGTGCCGGGACAGGGGGCCGTAATGAAAAACTGTTTTTT. Amino acid sequence: CASSAGTGGRNEKLFF.

In its sample, this clone was seen a few times. The V and J genes are TRBV5-1 and TRBJ2-7; D may be TRBD2 (7 bases). Trimming cost V 4 bases and J 6 bases, with 23 bases left between them. Germline CDR1 and CDR2: SGHRS and YFSETQ. The CDR3 runs to 16 residues. CDR3 in amino acids: CASSKGGSPKLSEQYF. The DNA of the CDR3 is TGCGCCAGCAGCAAGGGGGGGTCCCCGAAGCTGTCCGAGCAGTACTTC.